The next 20 T cell receptor beta chains were all read from a single sample in a study of shared T cell receptors in the human thymus. Generated by immunoSEQ multiplex PCR, the TCRdb table keeps only in-frame clones and is missing some. This table has some 700,000 clones, 70% to 90% appearing once. These data are also associated with another study on human thymus T cells.

The specimen sequenced was thymocytes. Every receptor here comes from a girl less than two years old with a congenital heart defect.

As to this clone: This is likely a read error, given that the CDR3 carries no conserved phenylalanine or tryptophan at its end. It is unclear where the CDR3 begins or ends on the DNA, so no DNA is shown, and the CDR3 is as TCRdb lists it. The chain employs TRBV11-1 and TRBJ1-1; the table's TRBD1 call for D was not verified on the DNA. CDR1 is SGHAT, CDR2 FQDESV, per germline (reference sequence). The CDR3 length equals 15 residues, ends included. Here the CDR3 reads CASSFLNGTGVKTCL.

This clone appeared once. V is TRBV5-1 and J is TRBJ2-7, with 13 positions matching TRBD2. From germline, CDR1 is SGHRS and CDR2 YFSETQ. After removal of 1 base from V and 4 bases from J, the junction contained 11 bases not matched to a gene. The CDR3 is made up of 18 amino acids. CDR3 DNA: TGCGCCAGCAGCTTGTCGGGCCCGGGGACTAGCGGGGCTTACGAGCAGTACTTC. It is translated as CASSLSGPGTSGAYEQYF.

V is TRBV6-6 and J is TRBJ1-2, with D perhaps TRBD1 (6 bases). CDR1 MNHNY and CDR2 SVGAGI come from the germline V gene (reference sequence). The CDR3 extends over 13 amino acids. The V end was cut by 6 bases, the J end by 2 bases, with 10 bases between. CDR3: CASSGTPNYGYTF. CDR3 coding DNA: TGTGCCAGCAGCGGGACACCAAACTATGGCTACACCTTC.

The chain joins TRBV30 to TRBJ1-4, with D possibly TRBD1 on 6 matching bases. Germline loops: CDR1 GTSNPN, CDR2 SVGIG (reference sequence). The V gene lost 0 bases and the J gene lost 5 bases, with 13 bases spanning the gap. This CDR3 is 15 amino acids long. The CDR3 here is CAWSVWDKPNEKLFF. CDR3 DNA: TGTGCCTGGAGTGTATGGGACAAACCGAATGAAAAACTGTTTTTT.

V gene TRBV5-4 combines with J gene TRBJ1-4; 7 positions match TRBD1. This CDR3 contains 20 residues. J gave up 0 bases and V 4 bases, and 18 bases lay outside the gene matches. Germline V gene sequence: CDR1 SGHNT, CDR2 YYREEE (reference sequence). CDR3 coding DNA: TGTGCCAGCAGCCCGGGGTCGACAGGGCTTTCCCTCTCAACTAATGAAAAACTGTTTTTT. As protein: CASSPGSTGLSLSTNEKLFF.

The chain is built from TRBV4-1 and TRBJ1-1, with 7 bases aligning to TRBD1. Trimming cost V 1 base and J 0 bases; bases outside gene matches: 14. Germline V gives CDR1 MGHRA, CDR2 YSYEKL. The CDR3 loop spans 19 amino acids. CDR3 coding DNA: TGCGCCAGCAGCCAAGTTGAGTCAGGGACAGATGATATGAACACTGAAGCTTTCTTT. Residues: CASSQVESGTDDMNTEAFF.

The rearrangement links TRBV27 to TRBJ2-7, with D possibly matching TRBD1 (5 bases). The CDR3 covers 16 residues. V lost 3 bases, J lost 3 bases, and 18 bases lay in between. Germline V gene sequence: CDR1 MNHEY, CDR2 SMNVEV (reference sequence). The CDR3 is CASSFLGATVRYEQYF. The CDR3 coding sequence is TGTGCCAGCAGTTTTTTAGGGGCAACTGTCCGCTACGAGCAGTACTTC.

The rearrangement uses TRBV7-6 and TRBJ1-2, with D tentatively TRBD1 (5 bases). Germline CDR1 SGHVS, CDR2 FNYEAQ. V was cut by 5 bases and J by 8 bases, with 15 bases left in between. This CDR3 spans 13 amino acids. The CDR3 DNA reads TGTGCCAGCAGCGCCGCAGGGTTAAGAGGCTACACCTTC. It translates to CASSAAGLRGYTF. Together with reference TRBV7-6 and TRBJ1-2, the CDR3 gives the full variable domain: GAGVSQSPRYKVTKRGQDVALRCDPISGHVSLYWYRQALGQGPEFLTYFNYEAQQDKSGLPNDRFSAERPEGSISTLTIQRTEQRDSAMYRCASSAAGLRGYTFGSGTRLTVV.

In regard to this clone: The CDR3 end shows no conserved phenylalanine or tryptophan, and so a read error is likely. V is TRBV27 and J is TRBJ1-1, with TRBD1 matching 7 bases. Trimming at V came to 4 bases and at J to 6 bases, leaving 8 bases not matched to a gene. Germline CDR1 and CDR2: MNHEY and SMNVEV (reference sequence). This CDR3 has 14 residues. CDR3 protein: CASSSRQGSAEAFL. The DNA for the CDR3 is TGTGCCAGCAGTTCAAGACAGGGTTCTGCTGAAGCTTTCCTT.

The V and J genes are TRBV11-2 and TRBJ2-7, with TRBD1 matching over 8 bases. The CDR3 spans 15 residues. The trim removed 5 bases at V and 2 bases at J, leaving 8 bases unmatched. CDR1 SGHAT and CDR2 FQNNGV come from the germline V gene. CDR3 loop: CASSSRDRSTYEQYF. CDR3 in DNA: TGTGCCAGCAGCAGCCGGGACAGGAGTACCTACGAGCAGTACTTC.

The V and J genes are TRBV6-6 and TRBJ2-1; D gene unclear. V lost 6 bases and J lost 7, with 16 bases in between. In germline, CDR1 is MNHNY, CDR2 SVGAGI (reference sequence). The CDR3 is 14 residues long. In DNA, the CDR3 is TGTGCCAGCAGCACCATGAACCGAGGAAATGAGCAGTTCTTC. Translated: CASSTMNRGNEQFF.

This clone was recorded once. The V call is TRBV28, the J call TRBJ1-2; tentative D call: TRBD1 (5 bases). Germline V gene lookup returns CDR1 MDHEN and CDR2 SYDVKM. This CDR3 region has 12 residues. The V gene lost 7 bases and the J gene lost 7 bases, with 13 bases spanning the gap. The CDR3 region is CASIRWGLGYTF. CDR3 DNA sequence: TGTGCCAGCATCAGGTGGGGACTTGGCTACACCTTC.

V and J are TRBV29-1 and TRBJ2-6; D gene ambiguous. The V end lost 3 bases, the J end lost 2 bases, and 5 bases lay between the germline ends. CDR1 is SQVTM, CDR2 ANQGSEA, per germline. The CDR3 length is 13 residues. The CDR3 coding sequence is TGCAGCGTTGATCCTACTGGGGCCAACGTCCTGACTTTC. It is translated as CSVDPTGANVLTF.

The CDR3 is CASSYSGSQPQHF. CDR3 coding DNA: TGTGCCAGCAGTTACTCCGGGTCTCAGCCCCAGCATTTT. The rearrangement joins TRBV6-5 to TRBJ1-5; D unclear. Germline V gene lookup returns CDR1 MNHEY and CDR2 SVGAGI. The CDR3 length is 13 residues. V lost 0 bases and J 6 bases, leaving 6 bases between the germline ends.

The gene calls are TRBV4-3 and TRBJ2-5; 10 bases fit TRBD2. This CDR3 has 20 residues. Germline CDR1 and CDR2: LGHNA and YSLEER. Trimming took 4 bases from V and 3 from J; bases not matched to a gene: 20. CDR3 in amino acids: CASSRHGRILAGASEETQYF. In DNA, the CDR3 is TGCGCCAGCAGCCGCCATGGGAGGATTCTAGCGGGGGCCTCAGAAGAGACCCAGTACTTC.

The chain recombines TRBV9 with TRBJ1-6; 7 positions match TRBD1. The trim removed 0 bases at V and 10 bases at J, leaving 7 bases unmatched. The length of the CDR3 is 15 residues. Germline-derived CDR1 and CDR2 are SGDLS and YYNGEE. CDR3 coding DNA: TGTGCCAGCAGCGTAGAGGGGGCCGAAGGCTCACCCCTCCACTTT. It codes for CASSVEGAEGSPLHF.

The chain couples TRBV9 to TRBJ1-1, with D maybe TRBD1 (5 bases). CDR1 is SGDLS and CDR2 is YYNGEE in the germline V gene. Trimming shortened V by 3 bases and J by 4 bases, and 16 bases separated the two germline ends. This CDR3 has 15 residues. The DNA of the CDR3 is TGTGCCAGCAGCGCCTTAGCCCAGGGAGGCACTGAAGCTTTCTTT. Amino acid sequence: CASSALAQGGTEAFF.

This clone was recorded once. The chain uses TRBV14 and TRBJ1-1; D possibly corresponds to TRBD1 (6 bases). The CDR3 has 17 amino acids. V dropped 3 bases and J dropped 4 bases, with 21 bases sitting between them. The germline gives CDR1 SGHDN, CDR2 FVKESK. The CDR3 DNA is TGTGCCAGCAGCCATTACAAAAGAACAGGGTGCCCCACTGAAGCTTTCTTT. As protein: CASSHYKRTGCPTEAFF.

The chain links TRBV5-4 to TRBJ2-7; TRBD1 is a possible D gene (5 bases). Germline V gives CDR1 SGHNT, CDR2 YYREEE (reference sequence). Trimming took off 0 bases at V and 7 bases at J, with 11 bases between the two ends. The CDR3 has 13 amino acids. CDR3 DNA sequence: TGTGCCAGCAGCTTGGGTAGGGGTGGGGAGCAGTACTTC. It translates to CASSLGRGGEQYF.

The V gene is TRBV28, the J gene TRBJ1-5, with 8 bases fitting TRBD1. The V gene end was trimmed by 7 bases and the J gene end by 5 bases; junction bases not matched to a gene: 4. This CDR3 has 13 amino acids. Per the germline V gene, CDR1 is MDHEN and CDR2 is SYDVKM. The CDR3 is CASTDRVDQPQHF. For the CDR3, the DNA is TGTGCCAGCACGGACAGGGTGGATCAGCCCCAGCATTTT.